Listed below are T cell receptor beta chains from one sample, sequenced in a study of T-cell memory formation after mild COVID-19. TCRdb reprocessed the 5' RACE reads with MiXCR, giving one entry per CDR3 protein. The sample lists more than 300,000 distinct CDR3 sequences; 20% to 25% were seen once. Input material: PBMCs or a T cell subset sorted from them (not recorded which). Every receptor here comes from a man between 18 and 35 years old who had mild COVID-19 (a few samples of this study predate the infection). Cell type and time point are not known. Each CDR3 is given with its conserved first and last residue. D genes are given only for firm matches. The listing skips clone size in some rows; elsewhere it reads once, few, many or a size class.

V gene,D gene,clone size,J gene,CDR3 protein,CDR3 DNA
TRBV13,NA,NA,TRBJ1-1,CASSLGLGGDTEAFF,TGTGCCAGCAGCTTAGGCCTAGGAGGGGACACTGAAGCTTTCTTT
TRBV5-1,NA,NA,TRBJ1-5,CASSLAPGPGQPQHF,TGCGCCAGCAGCTTGGCACCGGGGCCAGGACAGCCCCAGCATTTT
TRBV7-2,NA,few,TRBJ2-3,CASSFEGRGYTTDTQYF,TGTGCCAGCAGCTTCGAAGGGCGGGGTTATACCACAGATACGCAGTATTTT
TRBV4-3,NA,few,TRBJ2-3,CASSHRGAGDTQYF,TGCGCCAGCAGCCACCGGGGGGCGGGAGATACGCAGTATTTT
TRBV3-1,NA,few,TRBJ2-3,CASSQVRDTQYF,TGTGCCAGCAGCCAAGTAAGAGATACGCAGTATTTT
TRBV9,NA,NA,TRBJ2-1,CASSVGDGSYNEQFF,TGTGCCAGCAGCGTAGGGGACGGCTCCTACAATGAGCAGTTCTTC
TRBV10-3,NA,few,TRBJ1-2,CAISQAPGNYGYTF,TGTGCCATCAGCCAGGCGCCAGGGAACTATGGCTACACCTTC
TRBV6-5,TRBD1,few,TRBJ1-1,CATRDTHRGLNTEAFF,TGTGCCACCCGAGACACTCACAGGGGGCTTAACACTGAAGCTTTCTTT
TRBV7-9,TRBD1,NA,TRBJ1-3,CASSQGTGIAGNTIYF,TGTGCCAGCAGCCAAGGGACAGGGATAGCTGGAAACACCATATATTTT
TRBV5-1,NA,NA,TRBJ1-6,CASSLYGSSYNSPLHF,TGCGCCAGCAGCTTGTACGGGAGCTCCTATAATTCACCCCTCCACTTT
TRBV5-1,TRBD1,few,TRBJ1-2,CASSSRGPEIYGYTF,TGCGCCAGCAGTTCTAGGGGGCCCGAAATCTATGGCTACACCTTC
TRBV12-3/TRBV12-4,NA,NA,TRBJ2-7,CASTRGPYEQYF,TGTGCCAGCACCAGAGGACCCTACGAGCAGTACTTC
TRBV12-3/TRBV12-4,NA,many,TRBJ2-2,CASSLRDTGELFF,TGTGCCAGCAGTTTACGGGACACCGGGGAGCTGTTTTTT
TRBV10-3,NA,NA,TRBJ1-5,CATLAEGYNQPQHF,TGTGCCACCTTGGCGGAAGGGTACAATCAGCCCCAGCATTTT
TRBV15,NA,NA,TRBJ1-2,CATSREQAYGYTF,TGTGCCACCAGCAGAGAACAGGCCTATGGCTACACCTTC
TRBV19,NA,few,TRBJ1-1,CASRPLWGQHTEAFF,TGTGCCAGTAGGCCTTTATGGGGGCAGCACACTGAAGCTTTCTTT
TRBV5-5,NA,NA,TRBJ2-2,CASRGHTSARDSGLGELFF,TGTGCCAGCAGGGGCCACACGAGCGCCAGGGATTCGGGCTTAGGGGAGCTGTTTTTT
TRBV4-1,NA,NA,TRBJ1-1,CASSRSPSGEAEAFF,TGCGCCAGCAGCCGATCCCCGAGCGGCGAAGCCGAAGCTTTCTTT
TRBV28,NA,NA,TRBJ2-3,CAITTQAAQYF,TGTGCCATTACGACCCAGGCGGCGCAGTATTTT
TRBV7-9,NA,NA,TRBJ2-1,CASSLNAGEQFF,TGTGCCAGCAGCTTAAACGCGGGGGAGCAGTTCTTC
TRBV2,TRBD1,few,TRBJ2-2,CASKGQENTGELFF,TGTGCCAGTAAAGGACAGGAAAACACCGGGGAGCTGTTTTTT
TRBV10-3,NA,few,TRBJ1-5,CASNPQHF,TGTGCCTCCAACCCCCAGCATTTT
TRBV20-1,NA,NA,TRBJ1-2,CSARAGDNYGYTF,TGCAGTGCTAGGGCAGGGGACAACTATGGCTACACCTTC
TRBV5-1,NA,many,TRBJ2-7,CASSLRPDYEQYF,TGCGCCAGCAGCTTGAGGCCCGACTACGAGCAGTACTTC
TRBV20-1,NA,NA,TRBJ1-1,CSVGRSLAEAFF,TGCAGTGTCGGCAGGTCGCTTGCTGAAGCTTTCTTT
TRBV3-1,NA,many,TRBJ2-3,CASSQGADTQYF,TGCGCCAGCAGCCAAGGGGCGGATACGCAGTATTTT
TRBV6-1,NA,NA,TRBJ1-2,CASSEQGLLHYGYTF,TGTGCCAGCAGTGAACAGGGGCTTCTTCACTATGGCTACACCTTC
TRBV5-4,NA,NA,TRBJ2-2,CASSFRGNGELFF,TGTGCCAGCAGCTTCAGGGGTAACGGGGAGCTGTTTTTT
TRBV6-2/TRBV6-3,TRBD1,NA,TRBJ1-1,CASSQTGAEAFF,TGTGCCAGCAGTCAAACAGGGGCTGAAGCTTTCTTT